Shown below are 20 T cell receptor beta chains from a single sample sequenced in a study of blood T cell repertoires in COVID-19. Measured with immunoSEQ multiplex PCR; TCRdb has only the in-frame clones, and not every one. The sample has about 190,000 clones; more than 75% are singletons. Input material: peripheral blood. The receptors come from a man in his forties with active or convalescent COVID-19.

The chain has TRBV5-1 and TRBJ1-6; the D is unclear. CDR3 length: 12 residues. Trimming stripped 4 bases from V and 5 bases from J, with 4 bases between. Germline V gene lookup returns CDR1 SGHRS and CDR2 YFSETQ. The CDR3 nucleotides are TGCGCCAGCAGCGCGAATAATTCACCCCTCCACTTT. This codes for CASSANNSPLHF.

V and J are TRBV19 and TRBJ1-2; TRBD1 aligns across 7 bases. Looked up from germline, CDR1 is LNHDA and CDR2 is SQIVND (reference sequence). This CDR3 region has 13 residues. V lost 9 bases and J lost 1; bases outside the gene matches: 5. The CDR3 nucleotides read TGTGCCAGCCGCCAGGGGGTTAACTATGGCTACACCTTC. Amino acids: CASRQGVNYGYTF.

This sequence joins TRBV14 and TRBJ2-1; D is ambiguous. This CDR3 contains 15 residues. CDR1 is SGHDN and CDR2 is FVKESK in the germline V gene. Trimming took 0 bases from V and 5 from J, leaving 11 bases between them. This CDR3 reads CASSQDIQAHNEQFF. DNA for the CDR3: TGTGCCAGCAGCCAAGATATCCAGGCCCACAATGAGCAGTTCTTC. Using reference TRBV14 and TRBJ2-1 for the parts outside the CDR3, the full variable domain is EAGVTQFPSHSVIEKGQTVTLRCDPISGHDNLYWYRRVMGKEIKFLLHFVKESKQDESGMPNNRFLAERTGGTYSTLKVQPAELEDSGVYFCASSQDIQAHNEQFFGPGTRLTVL.

This rearrangement joins TRBV30 to TRBJ2-7; 8 positions match TRBD1. Trimming at V came to 5 bases and at J to 9 bases, leaving 6 bases not matched to a gene. The CDR3 totals 11 residues. Germline CDR1 reads GTSNPN; CDR2 reads SVGIG (reference sequence). The CDR3 region has the DNA TGTGCCTGGCGGACAGGGATTTGGCAGTACTTC. Protein sequence: CAWRTGIWQYF.

V gene TRBV5-1 combines with J gene TRBJ2-5; 16 bases fit TRBD2. V lost 5 bases and J lost 4; bases outside the gene matches: 8. CDR1 is SGHRS, CDR2 YFSETQ, per germline. This CDR3 has 17 residues. CDR3 residues: CASSGTSGGASSETQYF. The CDR3 DNA sequence: TGCGCCAGCAGTGGGACTAGCGGGGGGGCCTCTTCAGAGACCCAGTACTTC.

J is TRBJ1-6 and V is TRBV28, with D tentatively TRBD1 (5 bases). Trimming took 2 bases from V and 5 from J, leaving 10 bases between them. The germline CDR1 and CDR2 sequences are MDHEN and SYDVKM. CDR3 length equals 15 residues. CDR3 in amino acids: CASSLGGDHNSPLHF. Here the CDR3 DNA reads TGTGCCAGCAGTTTAGGGGGGGACCATAATTCACCCCTCCACTTT.

This CDR3 is CASSKLSGNTIYF. The CDR3 nucleotides are TGTGCCAGCAGCAAGCTCTCTGGAAACACCATATATTTT. The J gene is TRBJ1-3, the V gene TRBV7-9; D unresolved. Deletions cut 5 bases from V and 0 bases from J, with 5 bases between. Germline V lookup: CDR1 SEHNR, CDR2 FQNEAQ (reference sequence). This CDR3 is built from 13 residues.

This clone has just one count. The chain joins TRBV19 to TRBJ1-1; maybe TRBD1 (6 bases). Germline V gives CDR1 LNHDA, CDR2 SQIVND (reference sequence). This CDR3 contains 16 residues. Trimming shortened V by 6 bases and J by 1 base, and 18 bases separated the two germline ends. The CDR3, as DNA: TGTGCCAGTAGACACAACAGGGATCCGGAGAACACTGAAGCTTTCTTT. Translating it yields CASRHNRDPENTEAFF.

The chain uses TRBV7-2 and TRBJ2-7; TRBD2 aligns across 11 bases. The CDR3 is 15 amino acids. The ends lost 1 base at V and 3 bases at J; junction bases unmatched: 2. Germline CDR1 reads SGHTA; CDR2 reads FQGNSA. The CDR3 bases are TGTGCCAGCAGCTTAGAAGGGACTAGCGGCTACGAGCAGTACTTC. This gives the protein CASSLEGTSGYEQYF.

This clone was observed a few times. V gene TRBV7-9 combines with J gene TRBJ1-1; 7 bases are shared with TRBD1. V was clipped by 3 bases and J by 6 bases; unmatched bases: 7. Germline V gene sequence: CDR1 SEHNR, CDR2 FQNEAQ (reference sequence). This CDR3 region has 14 residues. CDR3 DNA sequence: TGTGCCAGCAGCTTCTTAGACAGGGCGGCTGAAGCTTTCTTT. This sequence encodes CASSFLDRAAEAFF.

The chain uses TRBV6-2 or TRBV6-3 and TRBJ1-1, with 9 nucleotides matching TRBD1. The CDR3 spans 16 residues. Per germline, CDR1 MNHEY and CDR2 SVGEGT. Trimming at V came to 6 bases and at J to 0 bases, leaving 8 bases not matched to a gene. CDR3 sequence: CASSRRTGAMNTEAFF. Written as DNA, the CDR3 is TGTGCCAGCAGCCGGCGGACAGGGGCCATGAACACTGAAGCTTTCTTT.

The J gene is TRBJ1-2, the V gene TRBV7-8; TRBD1 aligns across 7 bases. The CDR3 has 15 residues. Trimming took 5 bases from V and 1 from J; bases not matched to a gene: 7. Per germline, CDR1 SGHVS and CDR2 FQNEAQ. The CDR3 DNA is TGTGCCAGCAGCCCAAGGGGACAGTATAACTATGGCTACACCTTC. Its translation is CASSPRGQYNYGYTF.

J is TRBJ1-2 and V is TRBV4-1; TRBD1 matches at 7 bases. Germline CDR1 reads MGHRA; CDR2 reads YSYEKL. CDR3 length equals 16 residues. V lost 2 bases to trimming and J lost 2 bases; unmatched junction nucleotides: 8. CDR3 DNA: TGCGCCAGCAGCCAAACTGACAGGGACCCAAACTATGGCTACACCTTC. It encodes CASSQTDRDPNYGYTF.

The rearrangement uses TRBV5-4 and TRBJ1-3, with TRBD1 as a possible D gene (5 bases). V lost 0 bases and J lost 3, with 16 bases in between. The CDR3 extends over 17 amino acids. Per germline, CDR1 SGHNT and CDR2 YYREEE (reference sequence). CDR3 bases: TGTGCCAGCAGCTTGGGCTCGGGGGGATTGGGTGGAAACACCATATATTTT. It translates to CASSLGSGGLGGNTIYF.

This chain links TRBV28 with TRBJ1-2, with 11 bases fitting TRBD1. This CDR3 is 16 amino acids long. Per the germline V gene, CDR1 is MDHEN and CDR2 is SYDVKM. Trimming removed 5 bases from V and 4 bases from J; junction bases left unmatched: 9. As DNA, the CDR3 is TGTGCCAGCAGTCCCCCGGACAGGGGGCTTAGCTATGGCTACACCTTC. It translates to CASSPPDRGLSYGYTF.

V usage is TRBV6-2 or TRBV6-3 and J usage is TRBJ2-5, with 7 bases aligning to TRBD1. Germline trimming cut 6 bases from V and 5 bases from J; bases unmatched to any gene: 15. The length of the CDR3 is 16 residues. Germline CDR1 reads MNHEY; CDR2 reads SVGEGT. CDR3 sequence reads: CASSPTRQGTRETQYF. CDR3 DNA sequence: TGTGCCAGCAGCCCCACCCGACAGGGAACGCGCGAGACCCAGTACTTC.

The chain recombines TRBV7-2 with TRBJ1-6; 7 nucleotides align to TRBD1. CDR1 and CDR2 from the germline V gene are SGHTA and FQGNSA. The CDR3 extends over 16 amino acids. V shed 5 bases, J shed 10 bases, and the junction held 14 bases outside the gene matches. CDR3 sequence reads: CASSQHWQGGISPLHF. Written as DNA, the CDR3 is TGTGCCAGCAGCCAACACTGGCAGGGGGGAATCTCACCCCTCCACTTT.

This chain joins TRBV27 and TRBJ2-1; tentative D call: TRBD2 (6 bases). From germline, CDR1 is MNHEY and CDR2 SMNVEV (reference sequence). V was cut by 6 bases and J by 4 bases, with 7 bases left in between. The CDR3 runs to 12 residues. CDR3 loop: CASSAGYNEQFF. CDR3 DNA: TGTGCCAGCAGCGCGGGGTACAATGAGCAGTTCTTC.

The CDR3 DNA follows: TGCGCCAGCAGACCCCCTGGCGGGGGGGCTGAGACCCAGTACTTC. Its protein product is CASRPPGGGAETQYF. The chain has TRBV5-1 and TRBJ2-5; the match to TRBD2 covers 9 bases. Per germline, CDR1 SGHRS and CDR2 YFSETQ. CDR3 length: 15 residues. Trimming removed 5 bases from V and 5 bases from J; junction bases left unmatched: 10.

V gene TRBV28 combines with J gene TRBJ1-4; a possible D gene is TRBD1 (6 bases). Germline lookup yields CDR1 MDHEN and CDR2 SYDVKM. V shed 2 bases and J shed 5 bases, with 12 bases lying between them. CDR3 length: 15 residues. In nucleotides, the CDR3 is TGTGCCAGCAGTTTAGTCCAGGGGAAGAATGAAAAACTGTTTTTT. Amino acid sequence: CASSLVQGKNEKLFF.